A single sample gave rise to the 7 T cell receptor beta chains below, sequenced in a study of T cell changes during pregnancy in multiple sclerosis. This table comes from immunoSEQ multiplex PCR, and its TCRdb copy is limited to in-frame clones, with some not included. The table has tens of thousands of clones, about nine tenths seen once. The starting material was peripheral blood, obtained after pregnancy. The receptor source for this set is a female donor in good health, enrolled as a control in a pregnancy study.

V is TRBV4-1 and J is TRBJ2-6; D perhaps matches TRBD2 (6 bases). Germline V gives CDR1 MGHRA, CDR2 YSYEKL. V was trimmed by 0 bases and J by 2 bases, leaving 14 bases between them. This CDR3 has 18 amino acids. CDR3 region: CASSQDRAGLTGANVLTF. CDR3 sequence (DNA): TGCGCCAGCAGCCAAGACCGCGCGGGACTTACTGGGGCCAACGTCCTGACTTTC.

The CDR3 region is CASRITGNTEAFF. The CDR3 coding sequence is TGTGCCAGCAGAATAACGGGAAACACTGAAGCTTTCTTT. V gene TRBV6-1 combines with J gene TRBJ1-1, with D unclear. Germline V gene data show CDR1 as MNHNS and CDR2 as SASEGT. The CDR3 sequence is 13 residues long. V dropped 6 bases and J dropped 2 bases, with 10 bases sitting between them.

The chain is built from TRBV19 and TRBJ2-5; no reliable D call. The CDR3 consists of 14 residues. V lost 6 bases to trimming and J lost 9 bases, with 20 bases between them. Per germline, CDR1 LNHDA and CDR2 SQIVND (reference sequence). In DNA form, the CDR3 reads TGTGCCAGTAGCCGGTCGACGCACACTACGGCCCAGTACTTC. This translates into CASSRSTHTTAQYF.

The chain is built from TRBV7-9 and TRBJ1-2; D call uncertain. V lost 5 bases and J lost 3, with 7 bases in between. The V gene's germline CDR1 is SEHNR and CDR2 FQNEAQ (reference sequence). This CDR3 has 12 residues. The CDR3 DNA is TGTGCCAGCAGCCTCCGGGACTATGGCTACACCTTC. Translation gives CASSLRDYGYTF.

This clone was counted between two and nine times. The J gene is TRBJ2-5, the V gene TRBV18, with TRBD1 matching 9 bases. Germline V gene data show CDR1 as KGHSH and CDR2 as LQKENI. J lost 2 bases, V lost 6 bases, and 4 bases had no gene match. The CDR3 is 14 residues long. The CDR3 is CASSPGQGQETQYF. DNA for the CDR3: TGTGCCAGCTCCCCTGGACAGGGGCAAGAGACCCAGTACTTC.

This chain connects TRBV9 to TRBJ2-7, with TRBD2 identical over 12 bases. This CDR3 is 17 amino acids long. The V gene's germline CDR1 is SGDLS and CDR2 YYNGEE. The ends lost 0 bases at V and 6 bases at J; junction bases unmatched: 10. CDR3 sequence: CASSVGASGRAEGEQYF. As DNA, the CDR3 is TGTGCCAGCAGCGTAGGGGCTAGCGGGAGGGCTGAAGGCGAGCAGTACTTC.

The chain carries TRBV9 and TRBJ2-7; TRBD2 aligns across 8 bases. Germline values: CDR1 SGDLS, CDR2 YYNGEE. This CDR3 has 14 residues. V shed 0 bases, J shed 5 bases, and the junction held 4 bases outside the gene matches. DNA of the CDR3: TGTGCCAGCAGCGTAGCGGGAGGGGCGGACGAGCAGTACTTC. It specifies CASSVAGGADEQYF.